This T cell receptor (beta chain) was captured by sequencing in a study of identical twins. The study's findings and limits: In monozygotic twins, models underestimated the sharing of out-of-frame TCR alpha. Weaker excess twin sharing was observed in beta out-of-frame sequences. The authors drew conclusions from cross-sectional statistical analysis rather than following the same donors.

As for this clonotype: Antigen specificity is unknown.

Each CDR3 protein is one row after TCRdb ran MiXCR on the 5' RACE reads. The sample holds a few hundred thousand distinct CDR3 sequences; just under 10% are singletons and the top ten take more than 2.5%. This same sample was also taken into another study, of yellow fever vaccine responses in identical twins.

Sequencing was performed on PBMCs. This sequence originates from a woman younger than 35 in good health.

In DNA, the CDR3 is TGTGCCAGCAGCTTGGGAAGGGCGAGCCAGAGCATCTACGAGCAGTACTTC. It encodes CASSLGRASQSIYEQYF. The chain employs TRBV5-7 and TRBJ2-7; D is unclear. TRBV5-7 is designated an ORF whose function remains uncertain. The ends were cut back, 0 bases at V and 3 bases at J, with 19 bases in the middle. The CDR3 totals 17 residues.